This TCR beta chain was retrieved from a study of T cells expressing NK-cell markers. Overall study: In sorted CD3+CD56+NKG2C+, CD3+CD56+NKG2C- and CD3+CD56-NKG2C+ T cells, TCR beta repertoires were obtained. The authors sequenced eight donors, of whom seven were HCMV-seropositive and one was seronegative.

As the method of synthesis, 5'RACE template switching with UMIs yielded TCR beta cDNA. With the 5' RACE reads reprocessed, TCRdb shows one record per CDR3 protein and no DNA. Its table lists under 200,000 distinct CDR3 sequences. CDR1 and CDR2 from the germline V gene are DFQATT and SNEGSKA (reference sequence). The CDR3 consists of 13 residues. Sequencing was carried out using blood T cells: a sorted CD56 or NKG2C T cell subset, CD4+ or CD8+ T cells, or bulk PBMC T cells (not recorded which). This chain connects TRBV20-1 to TRBJ1-2; TCRdb designates TRBD1, a call that cannot be tested without DNA. The clonotype originates from a woman aged 18 to 75 in good health. The CDR3 sequence: CSARGQGNYGYTF.